A single sample gave rise to the 21 T cell receptor beta chains below, sequenced in a study of shared clonotypes between healthy human individuals (dated by TCRdb to 2018 to 2021). For the CD8 naive samples, CD45RO-negative cells were positively selected for CCR7, yielding a CD45RA+CCR7+ population from which TemRA cells were excluded. Library method: the immunoSEQ multiplex PCR assay. In its TCRdb copy, this immuneACCESS table keeps in-frame sequences only and misses some clones. Where compared with another copy, unresolved V genes explain less than half of these, and the others have no known cause. The sample table records around 2,000,000 clones; roughly 95% of these occur just once. 1% to 1.5% of the sample is taken by the ten largest. What was sequenced was naive CD8+ T cells sorted from blood. Per the publication, the cell subset or site label means: CD45RA+CCR7+. These receptors all stem from a man between 18 and 29 years old in good health.

The chain carries TRBV5-6 and TRBJ2-1, with a tentative D call TRBD2 (5 bases). This CDR3 has 18 amino acids. V lost 0 bases to trimming and J lost 0 bases, with 16 bases between them. Germline-derived CDR1 and CDR2 are SGHDT and YYEEEE. The CDR3 is CASSLAGLHQSSYNEQFF. CDR3 DNA sequence: TGTGCCAGCAGCTTGGCCGGACTCCACCAGAGCTCCTACAATGAGCAGTTCTTC.

This chain joins TRBV9 and TRBJ2-5; weak D call: TRBD1 (6 bases). CDR3 length: 14 amino acids. Between the trimmed V and J ends, which lost 3 bases and 5 bases, there was a span of 14 bases. Germline V gene data show CDR1 as SGDLS and CDR2 as YYNGEE. The CDR3 coding sequence is TGTGCCAGCAGCGGAATTCAGCAGGGGGAGACCCAGTACTTC. The encoded protein is CASSGIQQGETQYF.

The chain links TRBV7-9 to TRBJ2-1; D may be TRBD2 (6 bases). Trimming took off 4 bases at V and 5 bases at J, with 12 bases between the two ends. Germline lookup yields CDR1 SEHNR and CDR2 FQNEAQ (reference sequence). This CDR3 spans 14 amino acids. This CDR3 reads CASSSGGMHNEQFF. The CDR3 DNA sequence: TGTGCCAGCAGCTCCGGAGGGATGCACAATGAGCAGTTCTTC.

J is TRBJ2-7 and V is TRBV10-3; 8 bases line up with TRBD2. This CDR3 has 16 residues. With V trimmed by 2 bases and J by 0 bases, 6 bases remained unmatched. Germline CDR1 ENHRY, CDR2 SYGVKD. The CDR3 DNA follows: TGTGCCATCAGTGAGCCCCCGGGACTAGTCTCCTACGAGCAGTACTTC. It specifies CAISEPPGLVSYEQYF.

The count of this clone is one. This chain's CDR3 is CASSELGSSSYEQYF. CDR3 nucleotides: TGTGCCAGCAGTGAATTGGGTTCAAGCTCCTACGAGCAGTACTTC. The V call is TRBV2, the J call TRBJ2-7; no firm D call. Trimming took 2 bases from V and 0 from J, leaving 11 bases between them. This CDR3 spans 15 amino acids. Looked up from germline, CDR1 is SNHLY and CDR2 is FYNNEI.

CDR3 nucleotide sequence: TGCGCCAGCAGCTTCACTTCCGTCGCCTACGAGCAGTACTTC. Amino acids: CASSFTSVAYEQYF. J is TRBJ2-7 and V is TRBV5-1; D gene unclear. Trimming removed 2 bases at V and 2 bases at J, with 11 bases between. Per germline, CDR1 SGHRS and CDR2 YFSETQ. The CDR3 consists of 14 residues. Drawing the rest from reference TRBV5-1 and TRBJ2-7, the complete variable domain is KAGVTQTPRYLIKTRGQQVTLSCSPISGHRSVSWYQQTPGQGLQFLFEYFSETQRNKGNFPGRFSGRQFSNSRSEMNVSTLELGDSALYLCASSFTSVAYEQYFGPGTRLTVT.

The V gene is TRBV19, the J gene TRBJ1-3; a weak D match, TRBD1 (6 bases). The V gene lost 9 bases and the J gene lost 4 bases, with 16 bases spanning the gap. Germline values: CDR1 LNHDA, CDR2 SQIVND (reference sequence). The CDR3 loop spans 14 amino acids. The CDR3 bases are TGTGCCAGCAGTTCAGGGACATTGGGAAACACCATATATTTT. It translates to CASSSGTLGNTIYF.

The J gene is TRBJ1-6, the V gene TRBV19; TRBD1 agrees at 10 bases. After removal of 5 bases from V and 7 bases from J, the junction contained 5 bases not matched to a gene. Germline CDR1 and CDR2: LNHDA and SQIVND (reference sequence). The CDR3 runs to 15 residues. CDR3 in amino acids: CASSRPGQGNSPLHF. CDR3 bases: TGTGCCAGTAGTCGACCGGGACAGGGGAATTCACCCCTCCACTTT.

The V gene is TRBV2, the J gene TRBJ2-7; 14 bases fit TRBD2. The CDR3 sequence is 18 residues long. Trimming at V came to 7 bases and at J to 2 bases, leaving 13 bases not matched to a gene. CDR1 is SNHLY, CDR2 FYNNEI, per germline. In DNA, the CDR3 is TGTGCCAGCACCCCGGCGGGGACTAGCGGGAGTGGAACCTACGAGCAGTACTTC. Its translation: CASTPAGTSGSGTYEQYF.

V and J are TRBV6-1 and TRBJ1-1; the D is unclear. Germline CDR1 MNHNS, CDR2 SASEGT. The CDR3 runs to 16 residues. Trimming pared 0 bases from V and 1 base from J, leaving 12 bases between. The CDR3 nucleotides read TGTGCCAGCAGTGAAGCGATTCAATGGGGGAACACTGAAGCTTTCTTT. It codes for CASSEAIQWGNTEAFF.

The chain couples TRBV11-2 to TRBJ2-1, with 11 bases identical to TRBD2. This CDR3 has 15 residues. V was pared by 2 bases and J by 7 bases, with 4 bases of the junction left unmatched. Germline V gene data show CDR1 as SGHAT and CDR2 as FQNNGV. The CDR3 here is CASSLLSSGGNEQFF. For the CDR3, the DNA is TGTGCCAGCAGCTTATTGTCTAGCGGGGGGAATGAGCAGTTCTTC.

V usage is TRBV5-6 and J usage is TRBJ2-5, with TRBD2 matching 7 bases. The CDR3 is 15 residues long. CDR1 is SGHDT and CDR2 is YYEEEE in the germline V gene. V lost 4 bases to trimming and J lost 4 bases; unmatched junction nucleotides: 10. The CDR3 DNA follows: TGTGCCAGCAGCCACCGGGAGGCCCCAAGAGAGACCCAGTACTTC. Residues: CASSHREAPRETQYF.

The genes are TRBV7-9 and TRBJ2-1, with unresolved D. Germline CDR1 is SEHNR and CDR2 is FQNEAQ (reference sequence). This CDR3 region has 13 residues. V was cut by 5 bases and J by 8 bases, with 13 bases left in between. The CDR3 region is CASSPRPSDEQFF. The CDR3 DNA reads as TGTGCCAGCAGCCCCCGACCCTCCGATGAGCAGTTCTTC.

The genes are TRBV28 and TRBJ1-4, with 11 nucleotides matching TRBD1. With 6 bases clipped from V and 6 bases from J, the junction kept 3 bases outside the gene matches. The CDR3 runs to 14 residues. Germline CDR1 is MDHEN and CDR2 is SYDVKM. In DNA, the CDR3 is TGTGCCAGCAGAGGGACAGGGGGATATGAAAAACTGTTTTTT. Protein product: CASRGTGGYEKLFF. The full variable domain, completed using reference TRBV28 and TRBJ1-4, is DVKVTQSSRYLVKRTGEKVFLECVQDMDHENMFWYRQDPGLGLRLIYFSYDVKMKEKGDIPEGYSVSREKKERFSLILESASTNQTSMYLCASRGTGGYEKLFFGSGTQLSVL.

CDR3 loop: CASSYLGGTDTQYF. CDR3 DNA sequence: TGCGCCAGCAGCTACTTGGGGGGCACAGATACGCAGTATTTT. The chain is built from TRBV4-1 and TRBJ2-3; D tentatively reads TRBD1 or TRBD2 (5 bases each). This CDR3 spans 14 amino acids. Trimming cost V 5 bases and J 1 base, with 10 bases left between them. CDR1 is MGHRA, CDR2 YSYEKL, per germline.

J is TRBJ2-3 and V is TRBV5-1; 8 nucleotides agree with TRBD1. This CDR3 has 17 residues. Unmatched junction bases numbered 11, after V lost 1 base and J lost 4 bases. Germline V gene data show CDR1 as SGHRS and CDR2 as YFSETQ. The CDR3: CASSLTRGQGLADTQYF. As DNA, the CDR3 is TGCGCCAGCAGCTTGACCCGCGGACAGGGTCTGGCAGATACGCAGTATTTT.

This clone was seen once. Other nucleotide sequences from this sample produce the same CDR3. This sequence joins TRBV2 and TRBJ2-1; 8 bases line up with TRBD2. CDR3 length: 15 amino acids. The germline gives CDR1 SNHLY, CDR2 FYNNEI. The V segment lost 6 bases and the J segment 1 base; nucleotides outside the gene matches: 5. This CDR3 reads CASSESGSSYNEQFF. DNA for the CDR3: TGTGCCAGCAGCGAAAGCGGGAGTTCCTACAATGAGCAGTTCTTC. The full variable domain, in which reference TRBV2 and TRBJ2-1 provide the parts outside the CDR3, is EPEVTQTPSHQVTQMGQEVILRCVPISNHLYFYWYRQILGQKVEFLVSFYNNEISEKSEIFDDQFSVERPDGSNFTLKIRSTKLEDSAMYFCASSESGSSYNEQFFGPGTRLTVL.

The rearrangement uses TRBV2 and TRBJ2-2, with D perhaps assigned TRBD1 or TRBD2 (8 bases each). The CDR3 consists of 19 residues. In germline, CDR1 is SNHLY, CDR2 FYNNEI. V was cut by 0 bases and J by 2 bases, with 19 bases left in between. CDR3 DNA sequence: TGTGCCAGCAGTGAAGCCTTGCAGGGGGCGGGAGGCAACACCGGGGAGCTGTTTTTT. Its translation: CASSEALQGAGGNTGELFF.

The gene calls are TRBV7-9 and TRBJ1-1; 8 bases fit TRBD1. V was pared by 4 bases and J by 8 bases, with 9 bases of the junction left unmatched. The CDR3 spans 14 residues. CDR1 and CDR2 from the germline V gene are SEHNR and FQNEAQ (reference sequence). For the CDR3, the DNA is TGTGCCAGCAGCTCAGGGGGCGATGCTCGAGAAGCTTTCTTT. Protein: CASSSGGDAREAFF.

For this clone: The identical CDR3 is also encoded by other nucleotide sequences in the sample. V is TRBV30 and J is TRBJ2-2; possible D gene TRBD2, 6 bases. V dropped 0 bases and J dropped 4 bases, with 6 bases sitting between them. Germline V gene lookup returns CDR1 GTSNPN and CDR2 SVGIG (reference sequence). The CDR3 has 13 residues. The CDR3 here is CAWSVGGTGELFF. The CDR3 coding sequence is TGTGCCTGGAGTGTGGGGGGCACCGGGGAGCTGTTTTTT.

V is TRBV7-9 and J is TRBJ2-7; D is possibly TRBD1 (5 bases). Per germline, CDR1 SEHNR and CDR2 FQNEAQ (reference sequence). V was shortened by 1 base and J by 3 bases, with 19 bases between the two germline ends. The CDR3 loop spans 17 amino acids. CDR3 amino acids: CASSLGSEGAGNYEQYF. The CDR3 nucleotides are TGTGCCAGCAGCTTAGGGTCTGAAGGGGCAGGGAACTACGAGCAGTACTTC.